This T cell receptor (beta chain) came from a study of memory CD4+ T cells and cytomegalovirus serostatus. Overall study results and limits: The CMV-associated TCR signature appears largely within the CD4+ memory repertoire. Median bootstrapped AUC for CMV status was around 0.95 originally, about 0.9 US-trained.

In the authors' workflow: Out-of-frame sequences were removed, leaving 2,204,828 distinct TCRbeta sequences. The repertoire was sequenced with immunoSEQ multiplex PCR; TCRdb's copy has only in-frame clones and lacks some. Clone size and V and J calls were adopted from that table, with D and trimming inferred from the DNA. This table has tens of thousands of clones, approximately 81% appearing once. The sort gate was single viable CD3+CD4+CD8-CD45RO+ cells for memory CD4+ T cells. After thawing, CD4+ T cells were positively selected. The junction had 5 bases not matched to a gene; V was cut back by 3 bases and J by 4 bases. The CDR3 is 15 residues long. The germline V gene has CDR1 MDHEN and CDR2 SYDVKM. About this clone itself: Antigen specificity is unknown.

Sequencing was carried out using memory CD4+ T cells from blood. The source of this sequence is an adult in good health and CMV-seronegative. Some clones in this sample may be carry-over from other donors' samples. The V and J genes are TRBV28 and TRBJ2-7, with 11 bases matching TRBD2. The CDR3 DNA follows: TGTGCCAGCAGTTTTGCGGCTAGCGGGAGGTACGAGCAGTACTTC. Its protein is CASSFAASGRYEQYF.